The entry below describes one T cell receptor beta chain. The PCR ran on 60 Vbeta and 13 Jbeta primers. Clones were read by immunoSEQ multiplex PCR, and TCRdb kept only the in-frame ones, dropping some. This table holds about 100,000 clones, about 80% found once. V was pared by 6 bases and J by 5 bases, with 6 bases of the junction left unmatched. CDR1 is MNHEY and CDR2 is SVGAGI in the germline V gene. The CDR3 loop spans 13 amino acids. These data belong to a study of cytomegalovirus exposure and HLA in healthy donors. This TCR came from a woman aged 60-75 years in good health and CMV-seronegative. The sequenced sample consisted of PBMCs. The J gene is TRBJ2-5, the V gene TRBV6-5; 7 bases are shared with TRBD1. CDR3 bases: TGTGCCAGCAGACAGACAGGGCGGGAGACCCAGTACTTC. Protein product: CASRQTGRETQYF.